The 21 T cell receptor beta chains below all came from one sample that was sequenced in a study of blood T cell repertoires in COVID-19. Data came from immunoSEQ multiplex PCR; TCRdb stores just in-frame clones and leaves some out. Among over 120,000 clones listed, around 89% were seen once. The sequenced material came from peripheral blood. The receptors shown here come from a man between 60 and 70 years old with active or convalescent COVID-19.

This clone was seen just once. The chain joins TRBV13 to TRBJ2-1; perhaps TRBD1 as D (6 bases). The length of the CDR3 is 15 residues. Germline CDR1 PRHDT, CDR2 FYEKMQ (reference sequence). V lost 4 bases and J lost 7, with 17 bases in between. The CDR3 bases are TGTGCCAGCAGCTGGGGCAGGGGTAATGGAAATGAGCAGTTCTTC. Encoded protein: CASSWGRGNGNEQFF.

This chain joins TRBV9 and TRBJ2-3; 7 bases align to TRBD1. Losses at the gene ends were 0 bases for V and 5 bases for J; bases not matched to a gene: 6. Per germline, CDR1 SGDLS and CDR2 YYNGEE. The CDR3 has 15 residues. CDR3 sequence reads: CASSVVEQGRDTQYF. DNA of the CDR3: TGTGCCAGCAGCGTAGTTGAACAGGGGAGAGATACGCAGTATTTT.

V and J are TRBV25-1 and TRBJ1-3; no clear D gene. V was trimmed by 6 bases and J by 0 bases, leaving 9 bases between them. CDR1 is MGHDK and CDR2 is SYGVNS in the germline V gene. CDR3 length: 14 amino acids. This CDR3 is CASREPSSGNTIYF. DNA of the CDR3: TGTGCCAGCAGAGAGCCGAGCTCTGGAAACACCATATATTTT.

The chain couples TRBV27 to TRBJ1-5; 7 bases are shared with TRBD1. Germline lookup yields CDR1 MNHEY and CDR2 SMNVEV (reference sequence). V lost 5 bases to trimming and J lost 7 bases; unmatched junction nucleotides: 17. The CDR3 is made up of 17 amino acids. CDR3 nucleotides: TGTGCCAGCAGTCCTGCGGTCAGGGGGATTCAAGGGCAGCCCCAGCATTTT. This codes for CASSPAVRGIQGQPQHF.

V is TRBV6-4 and J is TRBJ1-2, with D unresolved. Germline lookup yields CDR1 MRHNA and CDR2 SNTAGT. V lost 8 bases, J lost 2 bases, and 9 bases lay in between. The CDR3 length is 12 residues. The CDR3 sequence: CASRDLNYGYTF. CDR3 coding DNA: TGTGCCAGCCGAGACTTAAACTATGGCTACACCTTC.

This clone showed up just once. The V and J genes are TRBV5-4 and TRBJ2-3, with unresolved D. This CDR3 region has 12 residues. Germline CDR1 is SGHNT and CDR2 is YYREEE (reference sequence). With 5 bases removed from V and 6 bases from J, the gap between germline ends came to 10 bases. This CDR3 reads CASSTYRDTQYF. Here the CDR3 DNA reads TGTGCCAGCAGTACTTACCGGGATACGCAGTATTTT.

This chain uses TRBV14 with TRBJ2-2; 10 bases align to TRBD2. Trimming at V came to 4 bases and at J to 3 bases, leaving 5 bases not matched to a gene. This CDR3 region has 16 residues. Per the germline V gene, CDR1 is SGHDN and CDR2 is FVKESK. The DNA for the CDR3 is TGTGCCAGCAGCCGGCCGGGACTAGCGCACACCGGGGAGCTGTTTTTT. Its protein product is CASSRPGLAHTGELFF.

The table lists this clone with a few counts. The chain has TRBV19 and TRBJ2-2; TRBD1 matches at 7 bases. CDR3 length: 14 amino acids. CDR1 is LNHDA, CDR2 SQIVND, per germline (reference sequence). Germline trimming cut 3 bases from V and 4 bases from J; bases unmatched to any gene: 2. The DNA for the CDR3 is TGTGCCAGTAGTATGACAGGGACCACCGGGGAGCTGTTTTTT. Translated, it gives CASSMTGTTGELFF.

The rearrangement joins TRBV11-3 to TRBJ2-1, with 9 bases aligning to TRBD2. V lost 4 bases, J lost 7 bases, and 8 bases stayed unmatched. There are 15 residues in the CDR3. CDR1 and CDR2 (germline): SGHNT, YENEEA. Written as DNA, the CDR3 is TGTGCCAGCAGCTCGGTCGGCGGGAGGGAGAATGAGCAGTTCTTC. Residues: CASSSVGGRENEQFF.

The CDR3: CASSPSPNTEAFF. The CDR3 DNA sequence: TGTGCCAGCAGCCCCTCCCCGAACACTGAAGCTTTCTTT. The chain joins TRBV11-3 to TRBJ1-1; D remains unclear. Looked up from germline, CDR1 is SGHNT and CDR2 is YENEEA. With 5 bases removed from V and 1 base from J, the gap between germline ends came to 8 bases. The CDR3 spans 13 residues.

This chain uses TRBV6-7 with TRBJ2-5; 8 bases map to TRBD2. TRBV6-7 is an ORF; its function is uncertain. The CDR3 has 17 amino acids. V lost 2 bases and J lost 1; bases outside the gene matches: 9. This chain's CDR3 is CASSYVPSRGGQETQYF. The DNA of the CDR3 is TGTGCCAGCAGTTACGTCCCAAGTCGGGGGGGCCAAGAGACCCAGTACTTC.

This clone was detected once. The same CDR3 also results from other DNA sequences found in this sample. V and J are TRBV28 and TRBJ2-3; 11 bases agree with TRBD2. Losses at the gene ends were 6 bases for V and 4 bases for J; bases not matched to a gene: 3. CDR1 MDHEN and CDR2 SYDVKM come from the germline V gene. This CDR3 has 14 residues. The DNA for the CDR3 is TGTGCCAGCAGCTTAGCGGGGGGGGCAGATACGCAGTATTTT. As protein: CASSLAGGADTQYF.

The V call is TRBV7-3, the J call TRBJ1-1; D gene uncertain. Germline assignment: CDR1 SGHTA and CDR2 FQGTGA. This CDR3 spans 13 amino acids. Trimming removed 3 bases from V and 4 bases from J, with 9 bases in between. The CDR3 loop is CASSFSGSTEAFF. The DNA for the CDR3 is TGTGCCAGCAGCTTCTCAGGATCCACTGAAGCTTTCTTT. Supplemented by reference TRBV7-3 and TRBJ1-1, the full variable domain reads GAGVSQTPSNKVTEKGKYVELRCDPISGHTALYWYRQSLGQGPEFLIYFQGTGAADDSGLPNDRFFAVRPEGSVSTLKIQRTERGDSAVYLCASSFSGSTEAFFGQGTRLTVV.

This chain links TRBV18 with TRBJ2-1; D is possibly TRBD2 (5 bases). CDR3 length: 15 amino acids. V was trimmed by 8 bases and J by 2 bases, leaving 16 bases between them. Looked up from germline, CDR1 is KGHSH and CDR2 is LQKENI. The CDR3 coding sequence is TGTGCCAGCCGGAGTATGTCGGGGACCTACAATGAGCAGTTCTTC. Translating gives CASRSMSGTYNEQFF.

J is TRBJ2-7 and V is TRBV6-5, with D possibly being TRBD1 (6 bases). The germline gives CDR1 MNHEY, CDR2 SVGAGI. Trimming took off 4 bases at V and 4 bases at J, with 14 bases between the two ends. This CDR3 is built from 14 residues. The CDR3 DNA sequence: TGTGCCAGCAGTTCCCGGGACATTCGGTACGAGCAGTACTTC. It yields the protein CASSSRDIRYEQYF.

The chain couples TRBV7-2 to TRBJ2-3; 9 bases map to TRBD1. Per germline, CDR1 SGHTA and CDR2 FQGNSA. Trimming at V came to 1 base and at J to 1 base, leaving 6 bases not matched to a gene. The CDR3 contains 17 residues. CDR3 coding DNA: TGTGCCAGCAGCTTAGGGGTGGGACAGGGAGGCACAGATACGCAGTATTTT. It yields the protein CASSLGVGQGGTDTQYF.

This sequence joins TRBV7-8 and TRBJ1-5, with 8 bases that match TRBD1. V gave up 2 bases and J gave up 0 bases; unmatched junction bases: 9. The CDR3 loop spans 18 amino acids. The germline V gene has CDR1 SGHVS and CDR2 FQNEAQ. DNA for the CDR3: TGTGCCAGCAGCTTATCGAGGACAGGGATCTATAGCAATCAGCCCCAGCATTTT. Encoded protein: CASSLSRTGIYSNQPQHF. Filled out from reference TRBV7-8 and TRBJ1-5, the complete variable domain reads GAGVSQSPRYKVAKRGQDVALRCDPISGHVSLFWYQQALGQGPEFLTYFQNEAQLDKSGLPSDRFFAERPEGSVSTLKIQRTQQEDSAVYLCASSLSRTGIYSNQPQHFGDGTRLSIL.

The rearrangement uses TRBV6-2 or TRBV6-3 and TRBJ1-1, with D possibly matching TRBD1 (6 bases). Germline V gene sequence: CDR1 MNHEY, CDR2 SVGEGT. Trimming pared 0 bases from V and 0 bases from J, leaving 11 bases between. This CDR3 has 16 residues. In DNA form, the CDR3 reads TGTGCCAGCAGTTACTCCAGGAAGGGGGTGAACACTGAAGCTTTCTTT. It is translated as CASSYSRKGVNTEAFF.

The chain carries TRBV5-6 and TRBJ2-3; 8 bases map to TRBD2. The length of the CDR3 is 15 residues. The J segment lost 0 bases and the V segment lost 1 base, leaving 1 base of the junction unmatched. Germline V gene sequence: CDR1 SGHDT, CDR2 YYEEEE. The CDR3 DNA reads as TGTGCCAGCAGCTTGCCTAGCGGGAGCACAGATACGCAGTATTTT. Translated, it gives CASSLPSGSTDTQYF.

This rearrangement joins TRBV9 to TRBJ1-4, with no clear D. Trimming removed 3 bases at V and 3 bases at J, with 18 bases between. CDR1 is SGDLS, CDR2 YYNGEE, per germline. The CDR3 length is 17 residues. The CDR3 sequence is CASSAAYLGSSNEKLFF. In DNA, the CDR3 is TGTGCCAGCAGCGCAGCTTACCTGGGCAGCTCTAATGAAAAACTGTTTTTT.

This clone was observed once. This rearrangement joins TRBV6-2 or TRBV6-3 to TRBJ2-3, with 10 bases identical to TRBD2. The CDR3 length is 18 residues. Per germline, CDR1 MNHEY and CDR2 SVGEGT. Trimming at V came to 2 bases and at J to 1 base, leaving 9 bases not matched to a gene. CDR3 in DNA: TGTGCCAGCAGTTACGTAGCGGGAGGTAACCGTGGCACAGATACGCAGTATTTT. Translating gives CASSYVAGGNRGTDTQYF.